The 27 T cell receptor beta chains in this list originate from one sample, sequenced in a study of PD-1 blockade in classical Hodgkin lymphoma. Sequencing was performed with immunoSEQ multiplex PCR; in TCRdb, only in-frame clones are kept and a portion is missing. The table includes about 27,000 clones, 78% detected once. The patients all showed relapse after autologous stem cell transplantation, while their brentuximab vedotin exposure varied. The specimen was peripheral blood mononuclear cells (PBMCs), collected before the second cycle of nivolumab. The receptors derive from a human donor with classical Hodgkin lymphoma.

V and J are TRBV14 and TRBJ1-4; D remains ambiguous. The CDR3 runs 12 residues. Trimming took off 4 bases at V and 10 bases at J, with 10 bases between the two ends. Germline V CDR1 and CDR2: SGHDN, FVKESK. CDR3 sequence: CASSLQVGKLFF. The CDR3 coding sequence is TGTGCCAGCAGCCTCCAGGTCGGAAAACTGTTTTTT.

This clone was recorded only once. This rearrangement joins TRBV18 to TRBJ1-1; 8 positions agree with TRBD1. The V gene's germline CDR1 is KGHSH and CDR2 LQKENI. V was clipped by 3 bases and J by 6 bases; unmatched bases: 15. The CDR3 extends over 17 amino acids. CDR3 DNA: TGTGCCAGCTCACCCGTCCGGGCAGGGGGCTTTGCTGCTGAAGCTTTCTTT. Translated, it gives CASSPVRAGGFAAEAFF. Together with reference TRBV18 and TRBJ1-1, the CDR3 gives the full variable domain: NAGVMQNPRHLVRRRGQEARLRCSPMKGHSHVYWYRQLPEEGLKFMVYLQKENIIDESGMPKERFSAEFPKEGPSILRIQQVVRGDSAAYFCASSPVRAGGFAAEAFFGQGTRLTVV.

CDR3 DNA sequence: TGTGCCAGCAGCTCCCCTTCTACTTTAGCGGGGGGGCAAGATACGCAGTATTTT. It is translated as CASSSPSTLAGGQDTQYF. The V call is TRBV7-9, the J call TRBJ2-3; TRBD2 agrees at 11 bases. Germline CDR1 SEHNR, CDR2 FQNEAQ (reference sequence). Germline trimming cut 4 bases from V and 5 bases from J; bases unmatched to any gene: 14. The CDR3 sequence is 18 residues long.

The chain employs TRBV7-2 and TRBJ1-2; maybe TRBD1 (5 bases). Trimming took 5 bases from V and 4 from J, leaving 23 bases between them. The germline V gene has CDR1 SGHTA and CDR2 FQGNSA. The CDR3 length is 17 residues. CDR3 nucleotides: TGTGCCAGCAGCGGGTCGACAGTCCGGCCAGCTACCTATGGCTACACCTTC. Protein product: CASSGSTVRPATYGYTF.

The rearrangement links TRBV7-9 to TRBJ1-1; D not resolved. Germline assignment: CDR1 SEHNR and CDR2 FQNEAQ (reference sequence). V was cut by 8 bases and J by 4 bases, with 14 bases left in between. This CDR3 is 13 amino acids long. CDR3 sequence reads: CASRVIEGTEAFF. The CDR3 coding sequence is TGTGCCAGCCGTGTAATCGAAGGCACTGAAGCTTTCTTT.

The genes are TRBV19 and TRBJ1-2, with D hard to call. The CDR3 has 14 amino acids. Trimming stripped 7 bases from V and 3 bases from J, with 15 bases between. Germline lookup yields CDR1 LNHDA and CDR2 SQIVND (reference sequence). The CDR3 here is CASTYQAGDYGYTF. CDR3 coding DNA: TGTGCCAGTACATATCAGGCTGGCGACTATGGCTACACCTTC.

This rearrangement joins TRBV2 to TRBJ2-7, with D perhaps matching TRBD1 (6 bases). In germline, CDR1 is SNHLY, CDR2 FYNNEI. V dropped 7 bases and J dropped 3 bases, with 13 bases sitting between them. This CDR3 region has 13 residues. CDR3 protein: CASTMDSFYEQYF. The CDR3 nucleotides read TGTGCCAGCACCATGGACAGCTTCTACGAGCAGTACTTC.

V usage is TRBV2 and J usage is TRBJ1-5, with a tentative D call TRBD1 (5 bases). V was pared by 0 bases and J by 1 base, with 13 bases between. This CDR3 region has 17 residues. CDR1 SNHLY and CDR2 FYNNEI come from the germline V gene. In DNA form, the CDR3 reads TGTGCCAGCAGTGAAGCGGAGGGGTGGGGAAGCAATCAGCCCCAGCATTTT. It yields the protein CASSEAEGWGSNQPQHF.

This clone was seen more than once but under ten times. The CDR3 here is CAWSGSRGAFF. In DNA form, the CDR3 reads TGTGCCTGGAGCGGCTCTAGGGGAGCTTTCTTT. The chain carries TRBV30 and TRBJ1-1, with a tentative D call TRBD1 (5 bases). The germline CDR1 and CDR2 sequences are GTSNPN and SVGIG (reference sequence). The CDR3 extends over 11 amino acids. The ends were cut back, 3 bases at V and 10 bases at J, with 12 bases in the middle.

The gene calls are TRBV6-5 and TRBJ2-7; D might be TRBD1 (5 bases). Germline V lookup: CDR1 MNHEY, CDR2 SVGAGI. The V end lost 1 base, the J end lost 3 bases, and 13 bases lay between the germline ends. This CDR3 spans 15 amino acids. CDR3 nucleotide sequence: TGTGCCAGCAGTTACTGGGGCAGGGAAGGCTACGAGCAGTACTTC. It codes for CASSYWGREGYEQYF.

The rearrangement uses TRBV19 and TRBJ1-4; D call uncertain. Trimming shortened V by 6 bases and J by 7 bases, and 9 bases separated the two germline ends. Germline V gene data show CDR1 as LNHDA and CDR2 as SQIVND (reference sequence). The CDR3 is 12 residues long. DNA of the CDR3: TGTGCCAGTAGCTCCGTATTTGAAAAACTGTTTTTT. It is translated as CASSSVFEKLFF.

The rearrangement uses TRBV6-5 and TRBJ1-2; 10 nucleotides line up with TRBD1. V lost 10 bases to trimming and J lost 4 bases; unmatched junction nucleotides: 6. Germline CDR1 and CDR2: MNHEY and SVGAGI. The CDR3 covers 13 residues. CDR3 nucleotide sequence: TGTGCCATCAAGGGGACAGGGGCCTATGGCTACACCTTC. Encoded protein: CAIKGTGAYGYTF.

The chain recombines TRBV9 with TRBJ2-3; 8 bases line up with TRBD1. V was pared by 4 bases and J by 0 bases, with 7 bases of the junction left unmatched. Germline assignment: CDR1 SGDLS and CDR2 YYNGEE. The CDR3 is 16 amino acids. In DNA, the CDR3 is TGTGCCAGCAGCTCCGGACAGGGAACTAGCACAGATACGCAGTATTTT. Protein product: CASSSGQGTSTDTQYF.

The chain employs TRBV9 and TRBJ2-1; TRBD2 aligns across 15 bases. J lost 12 bases, V lost 0 bases, and 4 bases had no gene match. Germline loops: CDR1 SGDLS, CDR2 YYNGEE. The CDR3 totals 15 residues. CDR3 loop: CASSVGTSGGGLQFF. The DNA for the CDR3 is TGTGCCAGCAGCGTAGGGACTAGCGGGGGGGGCCTGCAGTTCTTC.

The rearrangement uses TRBV6-1 and TRBJ1-2; TRBD1 aligns across 8 bases. Per germline, CDR1 MNHNS and CDR2 SASEGT. This CDR3 comprises 15 residues. Germline trimming cut 7 bases from V and 3 bases from J; bases unmatched to any gene: 10. This CDR3 reads CASNGDRGLDYGYTF. As DNA, the CDR3 is TGTGCCAGCAATGGTGACAGGGGCTTAGACTATGGCTACACCTTC.

This clone was seen once. V gene TRBV5-5 combines with J gene TRBJ1-6, with D possibly matching TRBD1 (5 bases). V dropped 3 bases and J dropped 5 bases, with 15 bases sitting between them. The CDR3 is 16 amino acids. Germline CDR1 SGHKS, CDR2 YYEKEE (reference sequence). CDR3 DNA: TGTGCCAGCAGCTCCGGGGGTTGGTTCAATAATTCACCCCTCCACTTT. The encoded protein is CASSSGGWFNNSPLHF.

This clone came up a few times. The rearrangement joins TRBV5-4 to TRBJ2-5; D unresolved. Germline V gene data show CDR1 as SGHNT and CDR2 as YYREEE (reference sequence). The CDR3 has 12 amino acids. Trimming removed 5 bases at V and 3 bases at J, with 8 bases between. CDR3 nucleotide sequence: TGTGCCAGCAGTACAACGGAAGAGACCCAGTACTTC. Translating it yields CASSTTEETQYF.

The chain recombines TRBV5-1 with TRBJ2-7, with D possibly TRBD1 on 5 matching bases. The CDR3 consists of 14 residues. V was cut by 5 bases and J by 2 bases, with 14 bases left in between. CDR1 SGHRS and CDR2 YFSETQ come from the germline V gene. CDR3 region: CASRTQGGPYEQYF. The CDR3 DNA is TGCGCCAGCAGAACGCAGGGTGGCCCCTACGAGCAGTACTTC.

This clone has a single count. The V gene is TRBV7-2, the J gene TRBJ2-2, with 10 bases lining up with TRBD2. The germline gives CDR1 SGHTA, CDR2 FQGNSA. V trimming: 11 bases; J trimming: 3 bases; junction bases outside the gene matches: 3. The CDR3 length is 13 residues. The CDR3 bases are TGTGCCGAAGGACTAGCGGACACCGGGGAGCTGTTTTTT. This codes for CAEGLADTGELFF.

The DNA for the CDR3 is TGCGCCAGCAGTCAGGATGTGGGCCGATACGAGCAGTACTTC. Its protein is CASSQDVGRYEQYF. The gene calls are TRBV4-3 and TRBJ2-7, with D unclear. This CDR3 is 14 amino acids long. V was shortened by 6 bases and J by 4 bases, with 16 bases between the two germline ends. Germline CDR1 is LGHNA and CDR2 is YSLEER.

The chain links TRBV7-8 to TRBJ2-5; 9 nucleotides match TRBD2. The junction had 3 bases not matched to a gene; V was cut back by 3 bases and J by 4 bases. CDR1 and CDR2 (germline): SGHVS, FQNEAQ. CDR3 size: 14 residues. CDR3 in amino acids: CASSFSGGPETQYF. The CDR3 DNA follows: TGTGCCAGCAGCTTTAGCGGGGGCCCAGAGACCCAGTACTTC.

This clone was counted once. Relative to the germline gene, one junction end is altered; a read error may explain this. The chain carries TRBV5-1 and TRBJ2-7; no clear D. The CDR3 is 16 amino acids. CDR1 is SGHRS and CDR2 is YFSETQ in the germline V gene. The CDR3 region has the DNA TGTGCCAGCAGCTTGGTCGCGTCCTCGACCCTGTACGAGCAGTACTTC. It specifies CASSLVASSTLYEQYF.

The V gene is TRBV18, the J gene TRBJ1-1; unclear D gene. Per germline, CDR1 KGHSH and CDR2 LQKENI. The CDR3 spans 13 residues. V lost 6 bases and J 2 bases, leaving 10 bases between the germline ends. The CDR3 DNA is TGTGCCAGCTCGCCGGGATCTAACACTGAAGCTTTCTTT. It is translated as CASSPGSNTEAFF. Complete variable domain (other parts from reference TRBV18 and TRBJ1-1): NAGVMQNPRHLVRRRGQEARLRCSPMKGHSHVYWYRQLPEEGLKFMVYLQKENIIDESGMPKERFSAEFPKEGPSILRIQQVVRGDSAAYFCASSPGSNTEAFFGQGTRLTVV.

The chain couples TRBV14 to TRBJ2-1; possible D gene TRBD2, 6 bases. CDR1 and CDR2 (germline): SGHDN, FVKESK. The CDR3 loop spans 17 amino acids. V was cut by 0 bases and J by 4 bases, with 16 bases left in between. The CDR3 is CASSQDAGSPGYNEQFF. As DNA, the CDR3 is TGTGCCAGCAGCCAAGATGCGGGGAGCCCCGGTTACAATGAGCAGTTCTTC. The whole variable domain, remainder taken from reference TRBV14 and TRBJ2-1, is EAGVTQFPSHSVIEKGQTVTLRCDPISGHDNLYWYRRVMGKEIKFLLHFVKESKQDESGMPNNRFLAERTGGTYSTLKVQPAELEDSGVYFCASSQDAGSPGYNEQFFGPGTRLTVL.

The chain carries TRBV6-5 and TRBJ1-5; no clear D. Germline V gene sequence: CDR1 MNHEY, CDR2 SVGAGI. This CDR3 region has 14 residues. Trimming took off 4 bases at V and 0 bases at J, with 7 bases between the two ends. As DNA, the CDR3 is TGTGCCAGCAGTTTACAGTATAGCAATCAGCCCCAGCATTTT. It codes for CASSLQYSNQPQHF.

The chain joins TRBV29-1 to TRBJ2-2; TRBD1 might be the D (5 bases). Trimming took 4 bases from V and 0 from J, leaving 12 bases between them. The germline V gene has CDR1 SQVTM and CDR2 ANQGSEA. CDR3 size: 15 residues. The CDR3 bases are TGCAGCGTTGTTTTTGGACATACGAACACCGGGGAGCTGTTTTTT. Its protein product is CSVVFGHTNTGELFF.

The DNA of the CDR3 is TGTGCCAGCAGCGTTGGACAGGGGCTTGGGGATACGCAGTATTTT. Translating it yields CASSVGQGLGDTQYF. The gene calls are TRBV9 and TRBJ2-3, with 9 positions matching TRBD1. The germline V gene encodes CDR1 SGDLS and CDR2 YYNGEE. J gave up 6 bases and V 2 bases, and 7 bases lay outside the gene matches. This CDR3 region has 15 residues.